The 17 T cell receptor beta chains reported below all come from one sample, sequenced in a study of vaccination effects on CD4 cells after COVID-19. These receptors lack a known antigen. Using immunoSEQ multiplex PCR, the repertoire was profiled, and TCRdb retains in-frame clones only, with some absent. The sample holds roughly 71,000 clones, roughly four fifths seen once. Pools of viral peptides were used by the ViraFEST assay to expand antigen-specific CD4+ T cells ahead of sequencing. On day 10 of culture, CD4+ T cells were separated out. BNT162b2 vaccine or mRNA-1273 vaccine was given to participants in two doses. This sample comprised CD4+ T cells from PBMCs cultured with HCoV-229E spike peptides, obtained after COVID-19 vaccination. The receptors were gathered from a human donor who received a COVID-19 vaccine.

V gene TRBV29-1 combines with J gene TRBJ2-5, with 7 bases lining up with TRBD1. From germline, CDR1 is SQVTM and CDR2 ANQGSEA. The CDR3 has 16 residues. The V and J ends lost 1 base and 5 bases, in that order; junction bases with no gene match: 13. The chain's CDR3 is CSVEGPRDSPRETQYF. As DNA, the CDR3 is TGCAGCGTTGAAGGCCCTCGGGACAGCCCCAGGGAGACCCAGTACTTC.

The rearrangement uses TRBV4-2 and TRBJ1-5; the D gene is possibly TRBD1 (6 bases). In germline, CDR1 is LGHNA, CDR2 YNFKEQ. Trimming took off 8 bases at V and 3 bases at J, with 8 bases between the two ends. The length of the CDR3 is 12 residues. In nucleotides, the CDR3 is TGTGCCAGCGGACAGCTCAATCAGCCCCAGCATTTT. It yields the protein CASGQLNQPQHF.

The gene calls are TRBV27 and TRBJ2-2; maybe TRBD1 (6 bases). This CDR3 has 14 residues. Trimming pared 6 bases from V and 1 base from J, leaving 9 bases between. Germline V gene sequence: CDR1 MNHEY, CDR2 SMNVEV (reference sequence). The CDR3 spells CASRGAGNTGELFF. DNA for the CDR3: TGTGCCAGCAGGGGGGCGGGGAACACCGGGGAGCTGTTTTTT.

The genes are TRBV10-1 and TRBJ2-5; D is unresolved. The V end lost 6 bases, the J end lost 5 bases, and 13 bases lay between the germline ends. Germline V gene data show CDR1 as WNHNN and CDR2 as SYGVQD (reference sequence). This CDR3 spans 13 amino acids. The DNA of the CDR3 is TGCGCCAGCAGCGATAGGCAGACTGAGACCCAGTACTTC. Protein sequence: CASSDRQTETQYF.

This clone was counted only a few times. The chain is built from TRBV5-1 and TRBJ2-1, with D perhaps matching TRBD2 (7 bases). V was shortened by 0 bases and J by 2 bases, with 9 bases between the two germline ends. Germline V gene data show CDR1 as SGHRS and CDR2 as YFSETQ. The CDR3 is 15 amino acids. The CDR3 region is CASSLVGGAYNEQFF. CDR3 nucleotides: TGCGCCAGCAGCTTGGTAGGGGGGGCCTACAATGAGCAGTTCTTC.

J is TRBJ1-5 and V is TRBV7-2; 7 positions agree with TRBD1. V lost 3 bases and J lost 0; bases outside the gene matches: 2. Germline CDR1 reads SGHTA; CDR2 reads FQGNSA. There are 15 residues in the CDR3. The DNA of the CDR3 is TGTGCCAGCAGCTTTACAGGGGTTAGCAATCAGCCCCAGCATTTT. This codes for CASSFTGVSNQPQHF.

This sequence joins TRBV27 and TRBJ1-1; no firm D call. CDR1 and CDR2 (germline): MNHEY, SMNVEV (reference sequence). The CDR3 consists of 13 residues. V was pared by 0 bases and J by 5 bases, with 7 bases between. The CDR3 sequence is CASSLSGGTEAFF. In nucleotides, the CDR3 is TGTGCCAGCAGTTTATCAGGCGGGACTGAAGCTTTCTTT.

This chain joins TRBV5-1 and TRBJ2-1; D gene ambiguous. CDR3 length: 14 residues. The V end was cut by 0 bases, the J end by 5 bases, with 9 bases between. Germline lookup yields CDR1 SGHRS and CDR2 YFSETQ. DNA for the CDR3: TGCGCCAGCAGCTTGGGCTCCGAAGACAATGAGCAGTTCTTC. Its protein product is CASSLGSEDNEQFF.

V is TRBV12-3 or TRBV12-4 and J is TRBJ2-5; 9 bases are a match to TRBD2. The CDR3 covers 13 residues. With V trimmed by 6 bases and J by 7 bases, 6 bases remained unmatched. This CDR3 is CASRASGAVTQYF. CDR3 sequence (DNA): TGTGCCAGCAGGGCTAGCGGGGCGGTGACCCAGTACTTC.

The chain recombines TRBV4-1 with TRBJ2-1; D ambiguous. CDR1 and CDR2 from the germline V gene are MGHRA and YSYEKL. Trimming removed 1 base at V and 4 bases at J, with 11 bases between. The CDR3 loop spans 15 amino acids. CDR3 DNA sequence: TGCGCCAGCAGCCAAGGCGCAGGTTTTTACAATGAGCAGTTCTTC. Residues: CASSQGAGFYNEQFF.

The chain uses TRBV4-1 and TRBJ1-4; 9 bases are a match to TRBD1. Germline lookup yields CDR1 MGHRA and CDR2 YSYEKL. The CDR3 covers 15 residues. V lost 3 bases to trimming and J lost 4 bases; unmatched junction nucleotides: 3. Here the CDR3 reads CASSQGGQGNEKLFF. CDR3 nucleotides: TGCGCCAGCAGCCAGGGGGGACAGGGTAATGAAAAACTGTTTTTT.

This clone was detected only once. The chain is built from TRBV24-1 and TRBJ2-3, with TRBD2 matching over 9 bases. The CDR3 spans 15 residues. V was pared by 3 bases and J by 4 bases, with 4 bases of the junction left unmatched. Germline V gene data show CDR1 as KGHDR and CDR2 as SFDVKD. CDR3 bases: TGTGCCACCAGTGATCCGCGGGGGGGCCCAGATACGCAGTATTTT. Translated, it gives CATSDPRGGPDTQYF.

This clone has just one count. The chain's CDR3 is CASSLYRGADTQYF. The CDR3 DNA is TGTGCCAGCAGTTTATACAGGGGTGCAGATACGCAGTATTTT. This rearrangement joins TRBV28 to TRBJ2-3, with 7 bases that match TRBD1. V dropped 1 base and J dropped 4; count of bases not matched to a gene: 2. The CDR3 has 14 amino acids. Per germline, CDR1 MDHEN and CDR2 SYDVKM.

The rearrangement links TRBV29-1 to TRBJ2-2; D unclear. Between the trimmed V and J ends, which lost 4 bases and 1 base, there was a span of 10 bases. This CDR3 spans 14 amino acids. Germline CDR1 reads SQVTM; CDR2 reads ANQGSEA. DNA of the CDR3: TGCAGCGTTGTGTCGGCCGGGAACACCGGGGAGCTGTTTTTT. It is translated as CSVVSAGNTGELFF.

The chain couples TRBV4-3 to TRBJ2-3; 7 bases align to TRBD1. CDR1 is LGHNA and CDR2 is YSLEER in the germline V gene. The CDR3 spans 15 residues. V lost 4 bases and J lost 4; bases outside the gene matches: 8. The CDR3 spells CASSPGQLVPDTQYF. CDR3 nucleotide sequence: TGCGCCAGCAGCCCGGGACAGCTAGTGCCAGATACGCAGTATTTT.

The gene calls are TRBV24-1 and TRBJ2-3; perhaps TRBD2 as D (6 bases). Per the germline V gene, CDR1 is KGHDR and CDR2 is SFDVKD. Between the trimmed V and J ends, which lost 8 bases and 2 bases, there was a span of 10 bases. This CDR3 comprises 13 residues. CDR3 coding DNA: TGTGCCACCACCTCGGGGGACACAGATACGCAGTATTTT. Translating gives CATTSGDTDTQYF.

The chain combines TRBV6-5 with TRBJ2-5; D call uncertain. Germline CDR1 and CDR2: MNHEY and SVGAGI. This CDR3 comprises 15 residues. Trimming left V 2 bases short and J 7 bases short, with 17 bases between. DNA of the CDR3: TGTGCCAGCAGTTACCACGACGGACGGTTCAGGACCCAGTACTTC. Translation: CASSYHDGRFRTQYF.